Listed here is a single TCR beta chain. This sample stems from a study of OX40 agonist ivuxolimab in advanced cancers. On the study more broadly: Patients were dosed with the agonistic anti-OX40 (CD134) antibody ivuxolimab. Partial responses, seen in three patients, involved one hepatocellular carcinoma and two cutaneous melanomas.

Patients had blood sampled at baseline and again on cycle 4 day 1 and cycle 7 day 1. The table came from immunoSEQ multiplex PCR; TCRdb's copy has only in-frame clones and leaves some out. The table includes 55,000 to 65,000 clones, less than 90% detected once. Per the germline V gene, CDR1 is MDHEN and CDR2 is SYDVKM. V lost 6 bases, J lost 4 bases, and 15 bases lay in between. This CDR3 region has 14 residues. V is TRBV28 and J is TRBJ1-1, with D unresolved. Source: CD4+ or CD8+ T cells sorted from blood, taken in a trial of the OX40 agonist ivuxolimab. The receptor was isolated from an adult with an advanced solid tumor such as melanoma, head and neck, liver or kidney cancer. The chain's CDR3 is CASSLPRQLTEAFF. The CDR3 DNA reads TGTGCCAGCAGCTTACCAAGGCAACTCACTGAAGCTTTCTTT.